The 28 T cell receptor beta chains presented below share a single source sample, sequenced in a study of beta chain features in type 1 diabetes. Of the isolated RNA, all was reverse transcribed, and so the sequenced material was expressed TCRB transcripts. The method was immunoSEQ multiplex PCR; TCRdb's version includes in-frame clones alone and lacks a portion of them. The table records 390,000 or so clones, 14% of them present only once. The material sequenced was naive CD4+ T cells from blood. These receptors originate from a man aged 25 to 45 in good health.

The CDR3 DNA is TGTGCCAGCAGCCAACTAGCGGGGGGATACACAGATACGCAGTATTTT. This codes for CASSQLAGGYTDTQYF. The rearrangement uses TRBV14 and TRBJ2-3, with 11 bases identical to TRBD2. Germline V gene data show CDR1 as SGHDN and CDR2 as FVKESK. The CDR3 covers 16 residues. V lost 2 bases to trimming and J lost 2 bases; unmatched junction nucleotides: 3.

This clone showed up just a few times. The V call is TRBV12-2, the J call TRBJ2-3; TRBD2, the D gene given by the table, was not confirmed from the DNA. TRBV12-2 is a pseudogene segment. This CDR3 contains 14 residues. The CDR3 sequence: CASRLVREADTQYF. CDR3 nucleotides: TGTGCAAGTCGCTTAGTCCGCGAGGCAGATACGCAGTATTTT.

The J gene is TRBJ2-1, the V gene TRBV7-2; tentative D call: TRBD2 (5 bases). The CDR3 consists of 15 residues. V was cut by 7 bases and J by 5 bases, with 18 bases left in between. Looked up from germline, CDR1 is SGHTA and CDR2 is FQGNSA. In nucleotides, the CDR3 is TGTGCCAGCATCCCCTATTCTGGGAGCCACAATGAGCAGTTCTTC. Protein: CASIPYSGSHNEQFF.

This clone was counted a few times. The chain employs TRBV9 and TRBJ2-5, with TRBD1 matching over 8 bases. Trimming took 3 bases from V and 2 from J; bases not matched to a gene: 6. The CDR3 runs 15 residues. CDR1 SGDLS and CDR2 YYNGEE come from the germline V gene. The CDR3 protein is CASSARDRPQETQYF. The CDR3 bases are TGTGCCAGCAGCGCACGGGACAGGCCTCAAGAGACCCAGTACTTC.

The chain recombines TRBV11-2 with TRBJ2-5; D unclear. Germline CDR1 SGHAT, CDR2 FQNNGV. The CDR3 consists of 13 residues. V dropped 1 base and J dropped 6 bases, with 9 bases sitting between them. CDR3 amino acids: CASSLGPLKTQYF. The CDR3 DNA follows: TGTGCCAGCAGCTTAGGACCTCTAAAGACCCAGTACTTC.

This clone was counted a few times. V usage is TRBV10-3 and J usage is TRBJ2-1; 12 bases are shared with TRBD2. The germline CDR1 and CDR2 sequences are ENHRY and SYGVKD. The CDR3 extends over 14 amino acids. Losses at the gene ends were 7 bases for V and 8 bases for J; bases not matched to a gene: 6. The CDR3 DNA reads as TGTGCCATCAAGACTAGCGGGAGTGTGGATGAGCAGTTCTTC. It yields the protein CAIKTSGSVDEQFF.

The count of this clone is one. V gene TRBV15 combines with J gene TRBJ1-2; maybe TRBD1 (5 bases). V lost 0 bases, J lost 7 bases, and 12 bases lay in between. The CDR3 runs to 14 residues. Germline-derived CDR1 and CDR2 are LNHNV and YYDKDF (reference sequence). This chain's CDR3 is CATSRDRTRTGYTF. Here the CDR3 DNA reads TGTGCCACCAGCAGAGATCGGACAAGGACTGGCTACACCTTC.

V usage is TRBV30 and J usage is TRBJ1-1, with D tentatively TRBD1 (5 bases). CDR1 GTSNPN and CDR2 SVGIG come from the germline V gene (reference sequence). This CDR3 spans 14 amino acids. V was cut by 4 bases and J by 10 bases, with 22 bases left in between. CDR3 in amino acids: CAWTVDSRGVGAFF. CDR3 sequence (DNA): TGTGCCTGGACCGTAGACAGTCGGGGCGTCGGAGCTTTCTTT.

A word on this clone: Other DNA sequences within the sample encode an identical CDR3. The chain recombines TRBV5-1 with TRBJ1-1; TRBD1 aligns across 7 bases. The CDR3 runs to 15 residues. The V and J ends lost 2 bases and 2 bases, in that order; junction bases with no gene match: 6. Germline CDR1 is SGHRS and CDR2 is YFSETQ. The CDR3 reads CASSLEGTVNTEAFF. The CDR3 DNA is TGCGCCAGCAGCTTAGAGGGGACAGTCAACACTGAAGCTTTCTTT.

V is TRBV12-5 and J is TRBJ2-1; TRBD2 matches 13 bases. CDR1 is LGHNT, CDR2 FRNRAP, per germline. The CDR3 totals 18 residues. V lost 3 bases to trimming and J lost 1 base; unmatched junction nucleotides: 6. CDR3 loop: CASGFSLAGGKSYNEQFF. The CDR3 coding sequence is TGTGCTAGTGGTTTTTCACTAGCGGGAGGGAAATCCTACAATGAGCAGTTCTTC.

This clone occurred a few times. This rearrangement joins TRBV7-8 to TRBJ1-4; D uncertain. From germline, CDR1 is SGHVS and CDR2 FQNEAQ. This CDR3 region has 15 residues. V lost 5 bases, J lost 0 bases, and 10 bases lay in between. This chain's CDR3 is CASSLTRTTNEKLFF. The DNA for the CDR3 is TGTGCCAGCAGCCTGACCCGAACAACTAATGAAAAACTGTTTTTT.

The table lists this clone with a few counts. V and J are TRBV2 and TRBJ2-5; the D call may be TRBD1 or TRBD2 (5 bases each). CDR1 SNHLY and CDR2 FYNNEI come from the germline V gene. Trimming left V 10 bases short and J 1 base short, with 13 bases between. The CDR3 is 13 residues long. CDR3 in amino acids: CATTRGFQETQYF. The CDR3 DNA reads TGTGCCACAACTAGGGGATTCCAAGAGACCCAGTACTTC.

This clone was seen a few times. The chain recombines TRBV30 with TRBJ2-1; D gene unclear. CDR3 length equals 12 residues. Trimming pared 2 bases from V and 4 bases from J, leaving 6 bases between. Germline CDR1 GTSNPN, CDR2 SVGIG (reference sequence). The DNA for the CDR3 is TGTGCCTGGAGTAGAATTTACAATGAGCAGTTCTTC. It codes for CAWSRIYNEQFF.

The V gene is TRBV30, the J gene TRBJ1-2, with 11 positions matching TRBD1. The CDR3 length is 14 residues. V lost 4 bases, J lost 4 bases, and 5 bases stayed unmatched. Germline CDR1 GTSNPN, CDR2 SVGIG (reference sequence). Here the CDR3 reads CAWTGQGAGYGYTF. In DNA form, the CDR3 reads TGTGCCTGGACCGGACAGGGGGCAGGCTATGGCTACACCTTC.

The genes are TRBV27 and TRBJ2-4; D might be TRBD1 (6 bases). CDR1 is MNHEY and CDR2 is SMNVEV in the germline V gene (reference sequence). Trimming pared 5 bases from V and 2 bases from J, leaving 10 bases between. The CDR3 has 14 amino acids. The CDR3 region is CASSTGLTKNIQYF. The CDR3 DNA follows: TGTGCCAGCAGTACAGGGTTGACCAAAAACATTCAGTACTTC.

Only a few counts were recorded for this clone. The chain couples TRBV7-2 to TRBJ2-3, with unresolved D. The germline V gene encodes CDR1 SGHTA and CDR2 FQGNSA. V was shortened by 4 bases and J by 1 base, with 12 bases between the two germline ends. The CDR3 totals 15 residues. This chain's CDR3 is CASSSLPKGTDTQYF. The CDR3 region has the DNA TGTGCCAGCAGCTCGTTACCGAAGGGCACAGATACGCAGTATTTT.

This clone was recorded a few times. The V and J genes are TRBV5-6 and TRBJ2-1, with D tentatively TRBD1 (6 bases). Germline V lookup: CDR1 SGHDT, CDR2 YYEEEE. V gave up 4 bases and J gave up 4 bases, with 12 bases separating them. The CDR3 contains 14 residues. CDR3 DNA: TGTGCCAGCAGCGGATCAGGGGCTTACAATGAGCAGTTCTTC. Protein: CASSGSGAYNEQFF.

CDR3 amino acids: CASSDTGGRNIQYF. CDR3 coding DNA: TGCGCCAGCAGCGATACAGGAGGTCGGAACATTCAGTACTTC. The rearrangement uses TRBV4-1 and TRBJ2-4, with D possibly being TRBD1 or TRBD2 (5 bases each). The germline V gene encodes CDR1 MGHRA and CDR2 YSYEKL. The V gene lost 5 bases and the J gene lost 7 bases, with 15 bases spanning the gap. This CDR3 contains 14 residues.

This clone was seen only a few times. The chain has TRBV6-5 and TRBJ2-5, with a tentative D call TRBD1 (6 bases). Germline loops: CDR1 MNHEY, CDR2 SVGAGI. The CDR3 runs 13 residues. Trimming took 7 bases from V and 1 from J, leaving 10 bases between them. This chain's CDR3 is CASTRTAQETQYF. The CDR3 region has the DNA TGTGCCAGCACAAGGACAGCCCAAGAGACCCAGTACTTC.

The V call is TRBV18, the J call TRBJ2-7, with TRBD2 matching 7 bases. This CDR3 is 18 amino acids long. Germline V gene sequence: CDR1 KGHSH, CDR2 LQKENI. J lost 0 bases, V lost 1 base, and 12 bases had no gene match. The CDR3 DNA reads TGTGCCAGCTCACCACTGGGGGGGAGACGAAAAAGCTCCTACGAGCAGTACTTC. Protein: CASSPLGGRRKSSYEQYF.

In its sample, this clone was seen a few times. This chain uses TRBV7-2 with TRBJ1-2; no clear D. The CDR3 is 14 amino acids. Trimming stripped 0 bases from V and 4 bases from J, with 9 bases between. Germline assignment: CDR1 SGHTA and CDR2 FQGNSA. CDR3 in DNA: TGTGCCAGCAGCTTAGCGACGGGTACCTATGGCTACACCTTC. It specifies CASSLATGTYGYTF.

This clone was detected a few times. The chain couples TRBV5-1 to TRBJ2-3, with D perhaps TRBD2 (5 bases). Germline lookup yields CDR1 SGHRS and CDR2 YFSETQ. This CDR3 is built from 15 residues. Trimming shortened V by 0 bases and J by 0 bases, and 8 bases separated the two germline ends. CDR3 nucleotides: TGCGCCAGCAGCTTGGGAGGCGGGAGCACAGATACGCAGTATTTT. Its translation: CASSLGGGSTDTQYF.

The gene calls are TRBV5-1 and TRBJ2-5; maybe TRBD2 (6 bases). The V end lost 4 bases, the J end lost 2 bases, and 12 bases lay between the germline ends. This CDR3 has 14 residues. Per the germline V gene, CDR1 is SGHRS and CDR2 is YFSETQ. The CDR3 region has the DNA TGCGCCAGCAGCCTGACTAGTGTTCAAGAGACCCAGTACTTC. It is translated as CASSLTSVQETQYF. Based on the CDR3 plus reference TRBV5-1 and TRBJ2-5, the full variable domain is KAGVTQTPRYLIKTRGQQVTLSCSPISGHRSVSWYQQTPGQGLQFLFEYFSETQRNKGNFPGRFSGRQFSNSRSEMNVSTLELGDSALYLCASSLTSVQETQYFGPGTRLLVL.

Only a few counts were recorded for this clone. The chain links TRBV30 to TRBJ2-1; 11 bases align to TRBD2. V dropped 1 base and J dropped 5; count of bases not matched to a gene: 7. Germline CDR1 GTSNPN, CDR2 SVGIG (reference sequence). The CDR3 length is 16 residues. The CDR3 DNA sequence: TGTGCCTGGAGTGATTTAGCGGGAGGGGCAGACAATGAGCAGTTCTTC. Translated: CAWSDLAGGADNEQFF.

V is TRBV5-1 and J is TRBJ2-1, with D perhaps matching TRBD2 (6 bases). Trimming removed 4 bases at V and 4 bases at J, with 12 bases between. Germline CDR1 is SGHRS and CDR2 is YFSETQ. CDR3 length equals 14 residues. In DNA, the CDR3 is TGCGCCAGCAGCGGGCGGGGACCGTACAATGAGCAGTTCTTC. Its translation: CASSGRGPYNEQFF.

The chain employs TRBV29-1 and TRBJ2-3, with D perhaps matching TRBD2 (5 bases). The germline gives CDR1 SQVTM, CDR2 ANQGSEA. The CDR3 loop spans 13 amino acids. Between the trimmed V and J ends, which lost 7 bases and 6 bases, there was a span of 17 bases. In DNA, the CDR3 is TGCAGCGCCGGGATTCCCCCCCCCGATACGCAGTATTTT. Its translation is CSAGIPPPDTQYF.

The CDR3 loop reads CAWTRESYFEQFF. As DNA, the CDR3 is TGTGCCTGGACGCGGGAGAGCTACTTTGAGCAGTTCTTC. The V gene is TRBV30, the J gene TRBJ2-1; the match to TRBD2 covers 7 bases. This CDR3 comprises 13 residues. In germline, CDR1 is GTSNPN, CDR2 SVGIG (reference sequence). J was trimmed by 9 bases and V by 4 bases; bases with no gene match: 9. The full variable domain, in which reference TRBV30 and TRBJ2-1 provide the parts outside the CDR3, is SQTIHQWPATLVQPVGSPLSLECTVEGTSNPNLYWYRQAAGRGLQLLFYSVGIGQISSEVPQNLSASRPQDRQFILSSKKLLLSDSGFYLCAWTRESYFEQFFGPGTRLTVL.

The V call is TRBV7-2, the J call TRBJ1-2, with a tentative D call TRBD1 (5 bases). Germline assignment: CDR1 SGHTA and CDR2 FQGNSA. This CDR3 has 15 amino acids. With 1 base removed from V and 0 bases from J, the gap between germline ends came to 9 bases. The CDR3 nucleotides are TGTGCCAGCAGCTTAGACAGGACTTCTAACTATGGCTACACCTTC. As protein: CASSLDRTSNYGYTF.